This TCR beta chain was recovered during a study of spatial heterogeneity in lung cancer. Study-level findings and limits: Mutation counts in tumors were tracked by counts of expanded intratumoral alpha and beta TCRs. Counts for ubiquitous and regional expanded TCRs went along with ubiquitous and regional nonsynonymous mutations, respectively. Beta chains had approximately 12% coverage of tumor T cells, and alpha chains had roughly 7.1%.

As to time point: sample taken at primary tumor resection. Unsorted samples of tumor, nontumor lung or frozen PBMC had their whole RNA sequenced. This clonotype has at least ten counts. Its antigen is unidentified. For a library built for alpha chains, this beta chain is a stray read; little rests on its size. MiXCR, run by TCRdb on the 5' RACE reads, gives a single entry per CDR3 protein. This table has about 10,000 distinct CDR3 sequences, 12% appearing once. V was pared by 4 bases and J by 0 bases, with 14 bases between. The length of the CDR3 is 15 residues. Germline V gene data show CDR1 as SQVTM and CDR2 as ANQGSEA.

The rearrangement uses TRBV29-1 and TRBJ2-3; D not certain. The origin of this receptor is a male donor with early-stage non-small cell lung cancer. The sequencing here drew on lung tumor tissue, taken at surgery. The CDR3 DNA sequence: TGCAGCGTTGTGCCCCAACTCCAGAGCACAGATACGCAGTATTTT. Translation gives CSVVPQLQSTDTQYF.